A selection of T cell receptor beta chains follows, all from one sample in a study of T cell repertoires in cytomegalovirus infection. TCRdb re-analysed the reads in MiXCR, keeping a single row per CDR3 protein. Of approximately 250,000 distinct CDR3 sequences in the sample, under 8.5% were seen once. The sample comprised PBMCs. All receptors derive from a human donor in good health (CMV status not recorded). Some clones in this sample may be carry-over from other donors' samples. CDR3s include the opening cysteine and the closing phenylalanine or tryptophan. A D gene is named only where the DNA matches it firmly. The size of a clone is reported for some rows only, either as once, few or many, or as a class for expanded clones.

j_gene	abundance	d_gene	v_gene	CDR3aa	CDR3nt
TRBJ2-1	many	NA	TRBV6-2/TRBV6-3	CASSYNYNEQFF	TGTGCCAGCAGTTACAACTACAATGAGCAGTTCTTC
TRBJ2-5	few	NA	TRBV7-3	CASSLIGRGYQETQYF	TGTGCCAGCAGCTTAATTGGCAGGGGCTACCAAGAGACCCAGTACTTC
TRBJ2-5	many	TRBD2	TRBV20-1	CSARDVGGGAFRETQYF	TGCAGTGCTAGAGATGTCGGCGGGGGGGCTTTTCGAGAGACCCAGTACTTC
TRBJ1-1	many	NA	TRBV7-2	CASIGVTEAFF	TGTGCCAGCATCGGGGTTACTGAAGCTTTCTTT
TRBJ2-1	many	TRBD2	TRBV9	CASSVEGGRGGPDEQFF	TGTGCCAGCAGCGTAGAGGGGGGTCGGGGGGGCCCCGATGAGCAGTTCTTC
TRBJ1-6	many	NA	TRBV28	CASSLLDSHNSPLHF	TGTGCCAGCAGTTTACTCGATAGTCATAATTCACCCCTCCACTTT
TRBJ2-1	few	NA	TRBV29-1	CSVEGSNLDF	TGCAGCGTTGAAGGGAGTAACCTAGACTTC
TRBJ2-7	many	NA	TRBV6-1	CASSHRRDLGRQYF	TGTGCCAGCAGTCACCGCCGGGACTTGGGTCGGCAGTACTTC
TRBJ2-5	many	NA	TRBV7-3	CASSLDGLQETQYF	TGTGCCAGCAGCTTGGACGGACTTCAAGAGACCCAGTACTTC
TRBJ2-7	NA	TRBD1	TRBV28	CASFRQGASYEQYF	TGTGCCAGTTTTAGACAGGGTGCCTCCTACGAGCAGTACTTC
TRBJ2-1	many	NA	TRBV10-3	CAISDPGRHNEQFF	TGTGCCATCAGTGACCCGGGACGGCACAATGAGCAGTTCTTC
TRBJ1-6	many	NA	TRBV14	CASSQRGGNSPLHF	TGTGCCAGCAGCCAAAGGGGTGGTAATTCACCCCTCCACTTT
TRBJ2-1	NA	NA	TRBV2	CASSMTVNPSNEQFF	TGTGCCAGCAGTATGACAGTGAACCCTTCCAATGAGCAGTTCTTC
TRBJ1-2	many	NA	TRBV2	CASGGNNYGYTF	TGTGCCAGCGGGGGGAATAACTATGGCTACACCTTC
TRBJ2-3	many	NA	TRBV7-2	CASITPGFTDTQYF	TGTGCCAGCATAACCCCAGGGTTCACAGATACGCAGTATTTT
TRBJ2-3	few	NA	TRBV2	CASSEAQFSDTQYF	TGTGCCAGCAGTGAGGCGCAGTTTTCAGATACGCAGTATTTT
TRBJ2-2	many	TRBD2	TRBV6-2/TRBV6-3	CASTRLAGNTGELFF	TGTGCCAGCACTCGACTAGCGGGGAACACCGGGGAGCTGTTTTTT
TRBJ2-5	many	NA	TRBV6-2/TRBV6-3	CASRSREAQYF	TGTGCCAGCAGGTCAAGAGAGGCCCAGTACTTC
TRBJ2-7	many	NA	TRBV3-1	CASSQGDLYEQYF	TGTGCCAGCAGCCAAGGGGACCTCTACGAGCAGTACTTC
TRBJ1-2	many	TRBD1	TRBV28	CASGEQGNGYGYTF	TGTGCCAGCGGAGAACAGGGGAACGGCTATGGCTACACCTTC
TRBJ2-1	many	TRBD2	TRBV7-2	CASSLVGRGGNEQFF	TGTGCCAGCAGCTTAGTGGGTCGGGGGGGTAATGAGCAGTTCTTC
TRBJ1-2	many	NA	TRBV19	CASSLGGGYTF	TGTGCCAGTAGTCTCGGCGGCGGCTACACCTTC
TRBJ1-1	many	TRBD1	TRBV4-1	CASSPPGTVGNTEAFF	TGCGCCAGCAGCCCACCCGGGACAGTGGGGAACACTGAAGCTTTCTTT
TRBJ1-4	many	NA	TRBV7-2	CASSRGWGKLFF	TGTGCCAGCAGCAGGGGGTGGGGAAAACTGTTTTTT
TRBJ2-5	many	NA	TRBV7-2	CASSSGQRKGGRETQYF	TGTGCCAGCAGCTCGGGACAGAGGAAAGGGGGGCGGGAGACCCAGTACTTC